The 8 T cell receptor beta chains below come from one sample, sequenced in a study of T cell changes during pregnancy in multiple sclerosis. Some clones are missing from TCRdb's copy, which holds only in-frame ones; the method was immunoSEQ multiplex PCR. The sample contains fewer than 50,000 clones, 94% of which appear only once. This sample comprised CD8+ T cells from peripheral blood mononuclear cells, obtained before pregnancy. The source is a female donor with multiple sclerosis, enrolled in a pregnancy study.

The chain has TRBV4-3 and TRBJ1-5, with TRBD1 identical over 8 bases. The ends lost 5 bases at V and 5 bases at J; junction bases unmatched: 11. Germline values: CDR1 LGHNA, CDR2 YSLEER. This CDR3 is built from 16 residues. DNA for the CDR3: TGCGCCAGCAGCGAAAAGGGGCAGGGGGCACATCAGCCCCAGCATTTT. Its translation: CASSEKGQGAHQPQHF.

The CDR3 is CASSELAGGGNGELFF. CDR3 bases: TGTGCCAGCAGTGAACTAGCGGGAGGTGGTAACGGGGAGCTGTTTTTT. V usage is TRBV2 and J usage is TRBJ2-2; TRBD2 agrees at 11 bases. CDR3 length: 16 residues. V lost 2 bases, J lost 7 bases, and 6 bases stayed unmatched. Germline CDR1 reads SNHLY; CDR2 reads FYNNEI.

V usage is TRBV5-6 and J usage is TRBJ2-5; 10 bases fit TRBD2. The CDR3 loop spans 17 amino acids. Trimming took 2 bases from V and 4 from J; bases not matched to a gene: 11. Germline lookup yields CDR1 SGHDT and CDR2 YYEEEE. The chain's CDR3 is CASSFLGSGRIRETQYF. The CDR3 nucleotides read TGTGCCAGCAGCTTCTTGGGTAGCGGGAGGATTCGAGAGACCCAGTACTTC. The whole variable domain, filled in from reference TRBV5-6 and TRBJ2-5, reads DAGVTQSPTHLIKTRGQQVTLRCSPKSGHDTVSWYQQALGQGPQFIFQYYEEEERQRGNFPDRFSGHQFPNYSSELNVNALLLGDSALYLCASSFLGSGRIRETQYFGPGTRLLVL.

The chain joins TRBV5-5 to TRBJ1-2; the match to TRBD1 covers 9 bases. CDR3 length: 14 amino acids. CDR1 SGHKS and CDR2 YYEKEE come from the germline V gene (reference sequence). V lost 4 bases to trimming and J lost 6 bases; unmatched junction nucleotides: 7. The CDR3 loop is CASSLGQGGDGYTF. The DNA of the CDR3 is TGTGCCAGCAGCCTGGGACAGGGTGGCGATGGCTACACCTTC.

The rearrangement uses TRBV5-6 and TRBJ2-7; D call uncertain. CDR3 length equals 13 residues. The V end lost 0 bases, the J end lost 0 bases, and 4 bases lay between the germline ends. CDR1 SGHDT and CDR2 YYEEEE come from the germline V gene. The CDR3: CASSLDYSYEQYF. The CDR3 nucleotides are TGTGCCAGCAGCTTGGACTACTCCTACGAGCAGTACTTC.

V usage is TRBV6-4 and J usage is TRBJ2-3; D might be TRBD2 (5 bases). The CDR3 covers 15 residues. Trimming left V 3 bases short and J 1 base short, with 11 bases between. The germline CDR1 and CDR2 sequences are MRHNA and SNTAGT. The CDR3 loop reads CASSDRGIGTDTQYF. In nucleotides, the CDR3 is TGTGCCAGCAGTGATCGGGGAATCGGCACAGATACGCAGTATTTT.

The rearrangement joins TRBV6-6 to TRBJ1-5; 8 bases line up with TRBD1. Germline trimming cut 6 bases from V and 4 bases from J; bases unmatched to any gene: 5. This CDR3 contains 14 residues. Germline-derived CDR1 and CDR2 are MNHNY and SVGAGI (reference sequence). In DNA form, the CDR3 reads TGTGCCAGCAGCAGACGGGACAGGAATCAGCCCCAGCATTTT. This codes for CASSRRDRNQPQHF.

The genes are TRBV6-5 and TRBJ2-1; D is possibly TRBD1 (6 bases). The CDR3 extends over 13 amino acids. Trimming removed 8 bases at V and 7 bases at J, with 15 bases between. Germline CDR1 reads MNHEY; CDR2 reads SVGAGI. The CDR3 region is CASRGQRPNEQFF. CDR3 DNA: TGTGCCAGCCGGGGACAAAGACCTAATGAGCAGTTCTTC.